This TCR beta chain was sequenced for a study of kidney transplant recipient with SARS-CoV-2 infection. V shed 1 base and J shed 8 bases, with 11 bases lying between them. Germline V gene sequence: CDR1 LNHNV, CDR2 YYDKDF (reference sequence). This CDR3 region has 13 residues. TCRdb independently ran MiXCR on the reads; one entry per CDR3 protein. This table has about 240,000 distinct CDR3 sequences, about 28% appearing once. This clonotype has ten or more counts. The source was a blood sample, collected at baseline and on roughly day 110 from a kidney transplant recipient. This chain connects TRBV15 to TRBJ1-2; D is undetermined. This receptor was identified in a male patient between 25 and 40 years old who had COVID-19 and was a kidney transplant recipient. Some T cells could come from the graft donor. CDR3 in DNA: TGTGCCACCAGCAGAGGGGCGCTTGAAGGCTACACCTTC. Encoded protein: CATSRGALEGYTF.